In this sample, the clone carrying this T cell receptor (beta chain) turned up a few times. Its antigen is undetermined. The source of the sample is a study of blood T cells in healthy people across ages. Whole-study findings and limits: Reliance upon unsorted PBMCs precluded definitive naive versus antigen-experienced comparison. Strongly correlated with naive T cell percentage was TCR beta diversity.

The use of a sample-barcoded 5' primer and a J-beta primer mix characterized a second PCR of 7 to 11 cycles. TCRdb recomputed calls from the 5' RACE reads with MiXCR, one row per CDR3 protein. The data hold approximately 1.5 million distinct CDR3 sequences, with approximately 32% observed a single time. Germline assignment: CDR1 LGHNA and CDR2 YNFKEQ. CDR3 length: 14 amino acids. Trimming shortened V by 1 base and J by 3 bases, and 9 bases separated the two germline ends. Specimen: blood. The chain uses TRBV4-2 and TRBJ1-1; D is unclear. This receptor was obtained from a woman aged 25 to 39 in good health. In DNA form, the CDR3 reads TGTGCCAGCAGCCAAGGGTCTGCGTACACTGAAGCTTTCTTT. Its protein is CASSQGSAYTEAFF.